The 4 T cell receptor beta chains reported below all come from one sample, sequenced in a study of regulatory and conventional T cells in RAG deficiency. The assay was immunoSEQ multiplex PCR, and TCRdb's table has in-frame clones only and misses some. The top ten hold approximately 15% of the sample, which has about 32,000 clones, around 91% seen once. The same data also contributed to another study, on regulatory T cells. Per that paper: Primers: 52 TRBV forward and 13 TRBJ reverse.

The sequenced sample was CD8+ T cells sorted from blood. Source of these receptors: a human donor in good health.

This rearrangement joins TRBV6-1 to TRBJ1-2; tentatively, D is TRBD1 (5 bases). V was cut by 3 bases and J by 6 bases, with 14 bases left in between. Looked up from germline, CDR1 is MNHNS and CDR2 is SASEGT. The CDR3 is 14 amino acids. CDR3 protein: CASSEMYRTDGYTF. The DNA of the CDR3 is TGTGCCAGCAGTGAGATGTACAGGACGGATGGCTACACCTTC.

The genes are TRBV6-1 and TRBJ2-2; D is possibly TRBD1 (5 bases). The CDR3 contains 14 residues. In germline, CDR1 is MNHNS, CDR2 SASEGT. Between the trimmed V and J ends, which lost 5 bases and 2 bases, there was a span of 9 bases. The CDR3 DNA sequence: TGTGCCAGCAGTAGGGGTCCCAACACCGGGGAGCTGTTTTTT. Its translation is CASSRGPNTGELFF.

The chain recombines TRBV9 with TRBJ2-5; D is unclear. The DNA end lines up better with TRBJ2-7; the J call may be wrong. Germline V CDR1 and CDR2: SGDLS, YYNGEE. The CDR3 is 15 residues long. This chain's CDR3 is CASSVDPLSAYEQYF. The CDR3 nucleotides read TGTGCCAGCAGCGTAGACCCGCTATCGGCCTACGAGCAGTACTTC.

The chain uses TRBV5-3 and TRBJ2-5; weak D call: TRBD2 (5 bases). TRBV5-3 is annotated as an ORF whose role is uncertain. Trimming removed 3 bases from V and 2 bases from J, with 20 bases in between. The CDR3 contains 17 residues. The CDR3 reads CARSCGLSSRRQETQYF. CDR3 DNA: TGTGCCAGAAGCTGCGGACTGTCTAGCAGGAGGCAAGAGACCCAGTACTTC.